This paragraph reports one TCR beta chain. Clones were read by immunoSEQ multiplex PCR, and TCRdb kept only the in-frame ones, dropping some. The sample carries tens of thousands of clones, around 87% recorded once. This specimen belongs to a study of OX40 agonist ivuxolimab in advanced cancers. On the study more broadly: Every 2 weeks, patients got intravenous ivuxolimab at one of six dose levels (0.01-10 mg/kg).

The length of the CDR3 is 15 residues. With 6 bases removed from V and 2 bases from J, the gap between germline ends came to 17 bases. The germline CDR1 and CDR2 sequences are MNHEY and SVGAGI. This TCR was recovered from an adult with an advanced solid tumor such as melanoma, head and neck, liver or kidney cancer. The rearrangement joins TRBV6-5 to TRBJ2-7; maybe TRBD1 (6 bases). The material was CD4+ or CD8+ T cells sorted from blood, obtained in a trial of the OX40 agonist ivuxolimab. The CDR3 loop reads CASSLGDIPTYEQYF. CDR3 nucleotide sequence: TGTGCCAGCAGCCTGGGGGACATCCCAACCTACGAGCAGTACTTC.